This section outlines one TCR beta chain sequence together with its context. This entry comes from a study of OX40 agonist ivuxolimab in advanced cancers. Using immunoSEQ multiplex PCR, the repertoire was profiled, and TCRdb retains in-frame clones only, with some absent. The sample holds 40,000 to 50,000 clones, around 91% seen once. V lost 3 bases and J lost 4, with 17 bases in between. From germline, CDR1 is GTSNPN and CDR2 SVGIG (reference sequence). CDR3 length: 15 residues. The sample consisted of CD4+ or CD8+ T cells sorted from blood, taken in a trial of the OX40 agonist ivuxolimab. This TCR came from an adult with an advanced solid tumor such as melanoma, head and neck, liver or kidney cancer. The V and J genes are TRBV30 and TRBJ2-3, with D perhaps TRBD2 (7 bases). The CDR3 sequence: CAWSPSGGGSDTQYF. The CDR3 DNA follows: TGTGCCTGGAGCCCCTCAGGCGGGGGCTCAGATACGCAGTATTTT.